Listed below are T cell receptor beta chains from one sample, sequenced in a study of regulatory T cells in long-lasting Graves disease. TCRdb re-derived calls from the multiplex PCR reads in MiXCR, one entry per CDR3 protein. This table has around 460,000 distinct CDR3 sequences, around 15% appearing once. These data were also reused for a study on T cells in Graves' hyperthyroidism and ophthalmopathy.

Material: peripheral blood mononuclear cells (PBMCs), obtained at new diagnosis, from a patient treated with antithyroid drugs. The receptors come from a woman between 45 and 60 years old with Graves disease. CDR3s include the opening cysteine and the closing phenylalanine or tryptophan. Each record gives: CDR3 DNA, CDR3 protein, clone size, D gene, V gene, J gene. The D gene is left open where the match is weak. Some rows have no size entry. The others give once, few or many, or a class for an expanded clone.

TGTGCCAGCAGCTTAAATGGTGCGAACACTGAAGCTTTCTTT	CASSLNGANTEAFF	few	NA	TRBV3-1	TRBJ1-1
TGTGCCAGCAGGAACCTAGCGGGGGAGGGCTCCTACGAGCAGTACTTC	CASRNLAGEGSYEQYF	NA	TRBD2	TRBV6-1	TRBJ2-7
TGTGCCAGCAGCTCCGAACAGGGGGCCTGGGAGACCCAGTACTTC	CASSSEQGAWETQYF	few	TRBD1	TRBV7-9	TRBJ2-5
TGTGCCAGCAGCTTAGGACCAGACGAAATTAATGAGCAGTTCTTC	CASSLGPDEINEQFF	few	NA	TRBV7-3	TRBJ2-1
TGTGCCAGCAGCCCGGAAGGGGGCAGGGGCACTGAAGCTTTCTTT	CASSPEGGRGTEAFF	many	TRBD1	TRBV5-8	TRBJ1-1
TGCGCCAGCAGCCAAGATGAAGGGACAGGGGCTGGGGCCAACGTCCTGACTTTC	CASSQDEGTGAGANVLTF	NA	TRBD1	TRBV4-1	TRBJ2-6
TGTGCCAGCAGCTTGGACGGGACTAGCGGGCTTCCATACGAGCAGTACTTC	CASSLDGTSGLPYEQYF	NA	TRBD2	TRBV5-4	TRBJ2-7
TGTGCCAGCAGCGGCACCGGGACAACTGATACGCAGTATTTT	CASSGTGTTDTQYF	few	NA	TRBV9	TRBJ2-3
TGTGCCAGCAGTTGGGTGGGGCAGCCCCAGCATTTT	CASSWVGQPQHF	many	NA	TRBV27	TRBJ1-5
TGTGCCTGGAGTGCGGCTGACAGACCAGGTGGCTACACCTTC	CAWSAADRPGGYTF	few	NA	TRBV30	TRBJ1-2
TGTGCCAGCAGCTTGGTGGGGGGACAGATAGATACGCAGTATTTT	CASSLVGGQIDTQYF	few	NA	TRBV7-2	TRBJ2-3
TGTGCCAGCAGGGGGGGTCAGATCACCGGGGAGCTGTTTTTT	CASRGGQITGELFF	few	NA	TRBV28	TRBJ2-2
TGTGCCAGCAGACCCTTGGGGAGCTCCTACAATGAGCAGTTCTTC	CASRPLGSSYNEQFF	NA	NA	TRBV27	TRBJ2-1
TGTGCCAGCAGCTTAGGCCCCCTCTACGAGCAGTACTTC	CASSLGPLYEQYF	many	NA	TRBV11-2	TRBJ2-7
TGTGCCAGCCACAGGGTCGGCTCCTACAATGAGCAGTTCTTC	CASHRVGSYNEQFF	NA	NA	TRBV12-3/TRBV12-4	TRBJ2-1
TGTGCCTGGAGAGGGACTATCAATGAGCAGTTCTTC	CAWRGTINEQFF	few	TRBD2	TRBV30	TRBJ2-1
TGTGCCAGCAGTTCCACGGGGGTCACTGAAGCTTTCTTT	CASSSTGVTEAFF	many	NA	TRBV12-3/TRBV12-4	TRBJ1-1
TGTGCCAGCAGTGAACCCTGGACTAGCGGGAGGGCCGTCCGCGCAGATACGCAGTATTTT	CASSEPWTSGRAVRADTQYF	few	TRBD2	TRBV6-1	TRBJ2-3
TGTGCCAGCAGTTTTGGGCAGCTAAACACTGAAGCTTTCTTT	CASSFGQLNTEAFF	many	NA	TRBV12-3/TRBV12-4	TRBJ1-1
TGCAGTGCTAGCCGGGAGACCCCCGAGCAGTACTTC	CSASRETPEQYF	many	NA	TRBV20-1	TRBJ2-7
TGTGCCAGCAGTTCTATAGCGGGAGCCCGCTACGAGCAGTACTTC	CASSSIAGARYEQYF	few	TRBD2	TRBV6-2/TRBV6-3	TRBJ2-7
TGTGCCAGCTCACCGACAGGGTACTCCTACGAGCAGTACTTC	CASSPTGYSYEQYF	once	TRBD1	TRBV18	TRBJ2-7
TGTGCCACGAACAGCGGGGGAGCTAATTCACCCCTCCACTTT	CATNSGGANSPLHF	NA	NA	TRBV10-3	TRBJ1-6
TGTGCCAGCAGCTTAGTCAGGAGCTCCTATAATTCACCCCTCCACTTT	CASSLVRSSYNSPLHF	NA	NA	TRBV11-2	TRBJ1-6
TGTGCCAGCAGTCCCCGGGGGGGCTACGAGCAGTACTTC	CASSPRGGYEQYF	few	TRBD2	TRBV12-3/TRBV12-4	TRBJ2-7
TGTGCCAGCAGTCCCTCGACTAGCGGGATGGGCGTGTATACGCAGTATTTT	CASSPSTSGMGVYTQYF	many	TRBD2	TRBV28	TRBJ2-3
TGCGCCAGCAGCCAAGATAGAGGGTTCTACGAGCAGTACTTC	CASSQDRGFYEQYF	NA	NA	TRBV4-1	TRBJ2-7
TGCGCCAGCAGCTTGGGACTAGCGGGAGCCGCCTACAATGAGCAGTTCTTC	CASSLGLAGAAYNEQFF	NA	TRBD2	TRBV5-1	TRBJ2-1
TGTGCCAGCAATATACAGGGGGGATTCACTGAAGCTTTCTTT	CASNIQGGFTEAFF	many	TRBD1	TRBV6-1	TRBJ1-1
TGCGCCAGCAGCCCAGGGGGAGACACTGAAGCTTTCTTT	CASSPGGDTEAFF	few	TRBD1	TRBV4-1	TRBJ1-1
TGTGCCAGCAGTCGACTAGCGGGAGTGGGGGATACGCAGTATTTT	CASSRLAGVGDTQYF	many	TRBD2	TRBV6-1	TRBJ2-3
TGTGCCAGCAGTGAATACAGGGGAGGGACTGAAGCTTTCTTT	CASSEYRGGTEAFF	many	TRBD1	TRBV28	TRBJ1-1
TGTGCCAGCAGTTACTCGAGGGGTTCCAATCAGCCCCAGCATTTT	CASSYSRGSNQPQHF	few	NA	TRBV6-5	TRBJ1-5
TGTGCCAGCAGTTTTTGGGGGGGAGGCAATCAGCCCCAGCATTTT	CASSFWGGGNQPQHF	few	NA	TRBV12-3/TRBV12-4	TRBJ1-5
TGTGCCAGCAGCCCGGACAGGGGTTCCGAGCAGTACTTC	CASSPDRGSEQYF	few	TRBD1	TRBV7-3	TRBJ2-7
TGTGCCAGCAGTGAAGAACAGGTGGGCAATCAGCCCCAGCATTTT	CASSEEQVGNQPQHF	many	NA	TRBV2	TRBJ1-5
TGTGCCAGCAGCTTAGCTGGAGGGTTTTGGGATGAGCAGTTCTTC	CASSLAGGFWDEQFF	NA	NA	TRBV12-3/TRBV12-4	TRBJ2-1
TGCAGTGCTACCTTCTCCGGGACAGGGGCCTCCATAGATACGCAGTATTTT	CSATFSGTGASIDTQYF	NA	TRBD1	TRBV20-1	TRBJ2-3
TGCAGTGCCAACAGACAGGGCCGGGACATTCAGTACTTC	CSANRQGRDIQYF	NA	TRBD1	TRBV20-1	TRBJ2-4
TGTGCCAGCAGTCTAACGGGACAGCACCCCTACGAGCAGTACTTC	CASSLTGQHPYEQYF	many	TRBD1	TRBV28	TRBJ2-7
TGTGCCAGCAGCTTTCCCGGGACCCGCGAGCAGTACTTC	CASSFPGTREQYF	NA	NA	TRBV12-3/TRBV12-4	TRBJ2-7
TGTGCCAGCAAGCCCAGGGACGGCTACGAGCAGTACTTC	CASKPRDGYEQYF	many	NA	TRBV2	TRBJ2-7
TGTGCCAGCAGTGAGAGGGCTAGCGGGATGGGTGAGCAGTTCTTC	CASSERASGMGEQFF	many	TRBD2	TRBV2	TRBJ2-1
TGTGCCAGCTCACCTCAACAGTTGAACACTGAAGCTTTCTTT	CASSPQQLNTEAFF	many	NA	TRBV18	TRBJ1-1
TGTGCCAGCAGCCGACTAGTGGACAGGGGGTTAGCTAACTATGGCTACACCTTC	CASSRLVDRGLANYGYTF	few	TRBD1	TRBV6-1	TRBJ1-2
TGCGCCAGCAGCCAGGTGAGGCGGGATGAGCAGTTCTTC	CASSQVRRDEQFF	NA	NA	TRBV28	TRBJ2-1
TGTGCCTGGAGTAGGTCACAAGAGACCCAGTACTTC	CAWSRSQETQYF	many	NA	TRBV30	TRBJ2-5
TGTGCCATCAGTGAGTCTCTCGGTACAGATACGCAGTATTTT	CAISESLGTDTQYF	many	NA	TRBV10-3	TRBJ2-3
TGTGCCAGCAGGCGCGGGGCTAGCGGGGGGGGCACAGATACGCAGTATTTT	CASRRGASGGGTDTQYF	many	TRBD2	TRBV11-2	TRBJ2-3
TGCGCCAGCAGCAAGGGACTAGCGGGAGCGGAAGATACGCAGTATTTT	CASSKGLAGAEDTQYF	many	TRBD2	TRBV5-1	TRBJ2-3
TGTGCCAGCAGCCAAGATACGACAGGGAACTCCTACGAGCAGTACTTC	CASSQDTTGNSYEQYF	few	TRBD1	TRBV4-2	TRBJ2-7
TGCGCCAGCAGCTCTGGACAGGGCTTATACGAGCAGTACTTC	CASSSGQGLYEQYF	many	TRBD1	TRBV27	TRBJ2-7
TGTGCCAGCAGCGATACAGGGGGCAATGAGCAGTTCTTC	CASSDTGGNEQFF	many	TRBD1	TRBV9	TRBJ2-1
TGCGCCAGCAGCTTGGCAATGGCAGGGATGGACTACACCTTC	CASSLAMAGMDYTF	few	NA	TRBV5-1	TRBJ1-2
TGTGCCAGCAGCTTCAGCGGGGTCCAGAACGAGCAGTACTTC	CASSFSGVQNEQYF	many	TRBD2	TRBV7-6	TRBJ2-7
TGTGCCAGCAGTGAAGGGCAGGGGCTCCAGGGGACCCAGTACTTC	CASSEGQGLQGTQYF	many	NA	TRBV2	TRBJ2-5
TGTGCCAGCAGTCATGGGGACAGGGGGCAGGAGACCCAGTACTTC	CASSHGDRGQETQYF	NA	TRBD1	TRBV2	TRBJ2-5
TGCGCCAGCAGCCCTTTGGGCCAGGGACTTCAGCCCCAGCATTTT	CASSPLGQGLQPQHF	few	NA	TRBV4-1	TRBJ1-5
TGTGCCAGCAGTCACCGGGACTATGAATACGAGCAGTACTTC	CASSHRDYEYEQYF	few	TRBD2	TRBV28	TRBJ2-7
TGTGCCAGCAGTGACAGAGGCACCAGGCTAGCGGGAGGATGGGGTGAGCAGTTCTTC	CASSDRGTRLAGGWGEQFF	few	TRBD2	TRBV6-2/TRBV6-3	TRBJ2-1